The TCR beta chain under discussion was sequenced for a study of glioma-infiltrating T cells. Amplification of TCR alpha and beta CDR3 regions from RNA used iRepertoire nested multiplex PCR. For one-step reverse transcription and amplification, 100-400 ng of tissue mRNA or PBMC total RNA was used. Using its own MiXCR run on the multiplex PCR reads, TCRdb lists one record per CDR3 protein. The data hold about 89,000 distinct CDR3 sequences, with approximately 22% observed a single time. The CDR3 runs 14 residues. Looked up from germline, CDR1 is DFQATT and CDR2 is SNEGSKA (reference sequence). The V and J ends lost 4 bases and 5 bases respectively, with 15 bases between them. This clonotype is labeled medium-sized. Its antigen remains unknown. Study conclusions and caveats: Above-expected tissue-blood divergence occurred in all gliomas, most in low-grade ones. Very few CDR3 sequences were shared between tissue and blood.

Sequencing input: glioma tissue, nonneoplastic brain tissue, or PBMCs (not recorded which). The V and J genes are TRBV20-1 and TRBJ1-5; D uncertain. This receptor was taken from a human donor with low-grade glioma or glioblastoma, undergoing nonglioma brain surgery, or in good health (not recorded which). CDR3 sequence: CSATRGSDHQPQHF. In DNA form, the CDR3 reads TGCAGTGCTACACGAGGCAGTGACCATCAGCCCCAGCATTTT.